One T cell receptor beta chain is described in this entry. The antigen this receptor binds is unknown. No quality values exist for individual bases; no much larger clone is one base distant. The sample originates from a study of siplizumab effects on memory and regulatory T cells (dated by TCRdb to between 2018 and 2021). Regarding the complete study: The study examined how the anti-CD2 antibody siplizumab affects alloreactive T-cell subsets in allogeneic mixed lymphocyte reactions built from human PBMCs.

The library relied on the immunoSEQ multiplex PCR assay. Around 94,000 TCR templates per sample were assayed on the deep sequencing platform. Genomic DNA extracted from sorted T cells was used for TCRbeta CDR3 sequencing. The authors processed their data as follows. The R programming language was used for the clonal analysis of the TCRbeta CDR3 data. Alloreactive CD4+ and CD8+ clones were defined by comparing unstimulated samples with post-reaction CFSE-low samples. Alloreactive CD4+ clones were assigned to regulatory or non-regulatory origin by matching sequences to sorted unstimulated Treg and non-Treg repertoires. TCRdb's version of the immuneACCESS table is confined to in-frame rearrangements and falls short of the full clone set. An unresolved V gene accounts for under half of the shortfall where checked; the remainder is of unknown origin. V, J and clone size are those of that table, while D and trimming were read from the DNA. For this sample the table gives 90,000 to 95,000 clones, of which approximately 96% were detected only once. The ten largest clones represent around 0.029% of the sample.

Additional sequencing covered unstimulated subsets from a few donor pairs, namely CD8+ effector memory, CD4+ naive, CD8+ TEMRA, CD4+ memory and CD8+ naive. Sorted unstimulated T cells and proliferating T cells recovered from mixed lymphocyte reactions underwent TCRbeta CDR3 sequencing. Fresh whole blood from fewer than 11 HLA-typed healthy donors was used to isolate PBMCs. The paper as a whole reports these results and caveats: Whether proliferating Tregs from siplizumab cultures were suppressive was not functionally confirmed. Compared with memory T cells, unstimulated naive T cells appeared more diverse, and naive cells seemed to make a substantial contribution to the alloresponse. Siplizumab significantly lowered the cumulative frequency of alloreactive sequences that could be traced to unstimulated CD4+ memory T cells. Of the alloreactive CD4+ clones that could be mapped, the Treg-derived share averaged 68.8% with siplizumab compared with 25% to 30% in control reactions. A naive or memory phenotype could not be assigned to roughly 75-96% of proliferating CD4+ or CD8+ clones. Sequences below about 10^-5 frequency were poorly captured, so only a minor fraction of alloreactive clones could be mapped to unstimulated subsets.

From its cysteine to its phenylalanine, the CDR3 spans 15 amino acids. Only the CDR3 region is kept as DNA, spanning 45 bases read in frame from base 1. As encoded in the germline V gene, CDR1 is ENHRY while CDR2 is SYGVKD. Trimming costs V 4 bases and J 1 base, and their ends lie 13 bases apart. The sequencing input was naive CD4+ T cells sorted from blood. The sample's cell subset or site, from its label and the paper: unstimulated naive T cells. The chain is assembled from TRBV10-3 and TRBJ1-1; 6 matching bases give a weak D call of TRBD1. The TCR comes from a human donor in good health. The CDR3 reads CAISGQADWNTEAFF. The base sequence is TGTGCCATCAGTGGACAGGCCGACTGGAACACTGAAGCTTTCTTT.